Following are 8 T cell receptor beta chains from one sample sequenced in a study of cytomegalovirus exposure and HLA in healthy donors. Amplification used 60 Vbeta primers and 13 Jbeta primers. Only in-frame clones appear in the TCRdb table, and some are missing; sequencing was by immunoSEQ multiplex PCR. The table lists roughly 140,000 clones, approximately 83% of them singletons. Sequences were obtained from PBMCs. These receptors were obtained from a woman between 35 and 50 years old in good health and CMV-seronegative.

V usage is TRBV7-9 and J usage is TRBJ1-5, with TRBD1 matching 7 bases. With 3 bases clipped from V and 2 bases from J, the junction kept 13 bases outside the gene matches. Germline V gene data show CDR1 as SEHNR and CDR2 as FQNEAQ (reference sequence). This CDR3 contains 18 residues. The CDR3 nucleotides are TGTGCCAGCAGCTTGGGAGCGCTCAGGGGGTCCGGCAATCAGCCCCAGCATTTT. This codes for CASSLGALRGSGNQPQHF.

The V gene is TRBV27, the J gene TRBJ1-5; 8 bases align to TRBD1. The CDR3 runs 14 residues. Germline V lookup: CDR1 MNHEY, CDR2 SMNVEV (reference sequence). The V segment lost 5 bases and the J segment 4 bases; nucleotides outside the gene matches: 4. CDR3 sequence: CASSRTGLNQPQHF. The CDR3 bases are TGTGCCAGCAGTCGGACAGGGCTGAATCAGCCCCAGCATTTT.

V is TRBV27 and J is TRBJ2-5; the D gene is possibly TRBD1 (5 bases). This CDR3 region has 13 residues. Germline V gene sequence: CDR1 MNHEY, CDR2 SMNVEV (reference sequence). The V and J ends lost 3 bases and 4 bases respectively, with 9 bases between them. CDR3 protein: CASSFSGAETQYF. CDR3 bases: TGTGCCAGCAGTTTTTCTGGGGCAGAGACCCAGTACTTC.

This chain links TRBV28 with TRBJ2-2; 9 bases fit TRBD1. Germline V CDR1 and CDR2: MDHEN, SYDVKM. V was clipped by 10 bases and J by 6 bases; unmatched bases: 9. CDR3 length equals 14 residues. The chain's CDR3 is CATIQGAVAGELFF. The CDR3 nucleotides read TGTGCCACCATACAGGGGGCCGTCGCCGGGGAGCTGTTTTTT.

This rearrangement joins TRBV5-1 to TRBJ1-2, with D perhaps matching TRBD1 (6 bases). The V end lost 0 bases, the J end lost 4 bases, and 10 bases lay between the germline ends. Germline CDR1 reads SGHRS; CDR2 reads YFSETQ. CDR3 length equals 14 residues. CDR3 bases: TGCGCCAGCAGCTTGGATCAGGGGCCCTATGGCTACACCTTC. It yields the protein CASSLDQGPYGYTF.

The J gene is TRBJ1-2, the V gene TRBV4-1; 9 bases map to TRBD1. CDR3 length equals 17 residues. CDR1 MGHRA and CDR2 YSYEKL come from the germline V gene. The trim removed 0 bases at V and 8 bases at J, leaving 13 bases unmatched. CDR3 nucleotides: TGCGCCAGCAGCCAAGAATCCCAGACAGGGGGTACTAAGGGCTACACCTTC. Translated, it gives CASSQESQTGGTKGYTF.

The chain employs TRBV5-4 and TRBJ2-3; 9 bases line up with TRBD2. The germline V gene encodes CDR1 SGHNT and CDR2 YYREEE (reference sequence). The CDR3 spans 14 residues. Germline trimming cut 2 bases from V and 4 bases from J; bases unmatched to any gene: 2. For the CDR3, the DNA is TGTGCCAGCAGCTTTAGCGGGAGCGCAGATACGCAGTATTTT. Its protein is CASSFSGSADTQYF.

The chain is built from TRBV5-1 and TRBJ2-1; 10 nucleotides line up with TRBD1. The CDR3 spans 15 residues. Germline V gene data show CDR1 as SGHRS and CDR2 as YFSETQ. J was trimmed by 6 bases and V by 5 bases; bases with no gene match: 8. The CDR3 DNA reads as TGCGCCAGCAGGGAAGGGACAGGGGTGGGCAATGAGCAGTTCTTC. Residues: CASREGTGVGNEQFF.